What follows are 21 T cell receptor beta chains derived from one specimen sequenced in a study of T cell responses to AZD1222 COVID-19 vaccine. Here immunoSEQ multiplex PCR was the method, and the copy in TCRdb shows in-frame clones only, minus some. The sample contains 130,000 to 150,000 clones, over 85% of which appear only once. Material: peripheral blood, obtained 28 days after the second AZD1222 dose. Receptors originate from an adult who received the AZD1222 COVID-19 vaccine.

V usage is TRBV5-8 and J usage is TRBJ1-1; D is possibly TRBD1 (6 bases). CDR3 length equals 18 residues. V was clipped by 0 bases and J by 1 base, with 19 bases between them. Germline V gene data show CDR1 as SGHTS and CDR2 as YDEGEE. The DNA for the CDR3 is TGTGCCAGCAGCTTGGTACTACAGGGCAAGAGTGAGAACACTGAAGCTTTCTTT. Translating gives CASSLVLQGKSENTEAFF.

The V and J genes are TRBV4-1 and TRBJ1-4; 8 nucleotides match TRBD1. CDR1 MGHRA and CDR2 YSYEKL come from the germline V gene. The trim removed 1 base at V and 8 bases at J, leaving 15 bases unmatched. The CDR3 has 18 residues. The CDR3 DNA reads as TGCGCCAGCAGCCAAGGCCGGGACAGGTTCTCTTTAGGCGAAAAACTGTTTTTT. Amino acids: CASSQGRDRFSLGEKLFF.

The table lists this clone with a count of one. The genes are TRBV4-2 and TRBJ2-1; no clear D gene. The CDR3 contains 15 residues. Germline CDR1 is LGHNA and CDR2 is YNFKEQ. Trimming shortened V by 4 bases and J by 0 bases, and 10 bases separated the two germline ends. The CDR3 loop reads CASSPSTGSYNEQFF. The CDR3 DNA follows: TGTGCCAGCAGCCCGTCCACGGGCTCCTACAATGAGCAGTTCTTC.

The V gene is TRBV19, the J gene TRBJ1-2; no firm D call. Trimming pared 3 bases from V and 0 bases from J, leaving 11 bases between. The CDR3 is 15 amino acids. CDR1 is LNHDA and CDR2 is SQIVND in the germline V gene (reference sequence). CDR3 DNA: TGTGCCAGTAGTATGCCACGGAAGGCTAACTATGGCTACACCTTC. Its translation: CASSMPRKANYGYTF.

The V gene is TRBV4-3, the J gene TRBJ1-3; D is ambiguous. The CDR3 length is 14 residues. Trimming took off 0 bases at V and 0 bases at J, with 3 bases between the two ends. Germline CDR1 and CDR2: LGHNA and YSLEER. For the CDR3, the DNA is TGCGCCAGCAGCCAAGATTTCTCTGGAAACACCATATATTTT. Amino acid sequence: CASSQDFSGNTIYF.

The rearrangement joins TRBV5-1 to TRBJ1-1; weak D call: TRBD1 (5 bases). V dropped 6 bases and J dropped 0 bases, with 9 bases sitting between them. The germline V gene encodes CDR1 SGHRS and CDR2 YFSETQ. The CDR3 runs to 13 residues. CDR3 DNA sequence: TGCGCCAGCAAGCAGGGCATGAACACTGAAGCTTTCTTT. Residues: CASKQGMNTEAFF.

J is TRBJ2-1 and V is TRBV7-8; 14 bases match TRBD2. CDR1 and CDR2 from the germline V gene are SGHVS and FQNEAQ. The V gene end was trimmed by 4 bases and the J gene end by 10 bases; junction bases not matched to a gene: 6. The CDR3 length is 15 residues. DNA for the CDR3: TGTGCCAGCAGCTGGGCCGGGACTAGCGGGAGAGAGCAGTTCTTC. Its protein is CASSWAGTSGREQFF. The full variable domain, in which reference TRBV7-8 and TRBJ2-1 provide the parts outside the CDR3, is GAGVSQSPRYKVAKRGQDVALRCDPISGHVSLFWYQQALGQGPEFLTYFQNEAQLDKSGLPSDRFFAERPEGSVSTLKIQRTQQEDSAVYLCASSWAGTSGREQFFGPGTRLTVL.

V is TRBV6-6 and J is TRBJ1-2; D is unclear. The CDR3 contains 13 residues. CDR1 and CDR2 from the germline V gene are MNHNY and SVGAGI (reference sequence). Trimming removed 0 bases at V and 4 bases at J, with 6 bases between. CDR3 coding DNA: TGTGCCAGCAGTTACTCCCCTACCTATGGCTACACCTTC. Translation: CASSYSPTYGYTF.

This clone was found once. The chain is built from TRBV12-3 or TRBV12-4 and TRBJ1-2; possibly TRBD1 for D (5 bases). This CDR3 has 12 residues. Between the trimmed V and J ends, which lost 10 bases and 4 bases, there was a span of 13 bases. Here the CDR3 reads CATSGGTYGYTF. As DNA, the CDR3 is TGTGCCACCTCCGGAGGGACCTATGGCTACACCTTC.

The gene calls are TRBV7-2 and TRBJ2-2; the D gene is possibly TRBD2 (6 bases). Germline V lookup: CDR1 SGHTA, CDR2 FQGNSA. The CDR3 loop spans 16 amino acids. V was cut by 7 bases and J by 4 bases, with 19 bases left in between. CDR3 sequence (DNA): TGTGCCAGCACCTTGCAATTAGCGCGGGGCACCGGGGAGCTGTTTTTT. Translated, it gives CASTLQLARGTGELFF.

This sequence joins TRBV28 and TRBJ2-1, with 9 bases fitting TRBD2. Germline V lookup: CDR1 MDHEN, CDR2 SYDVKM. The trim removed 4 bases at V and 0 bases at J, leaving 7 bases unmatched. CDR3 length equals 17 residues. The CDR3 sequence: CASSWLAGTPSYNEQFF. The CDR3 nucleotides are TGTGCCAGCAGTTGGCTAGCGGGAACCCCCTCCTACAATGAGCAGTTCTTC.

This chain joins TRBV9 and TRBJ2-6; maybe TRBD1 (5 bases). CDR1 SGDLS and CDR2 YYNGEE come from the germline V gene. There are 14 residues in the CDR3. Between the trimmed V and J ends, which lost 3 bases and 1 base, there was a span of 5 bases. CDR3 sequence: CASSAGSGANVLTF. The CDR3 DNA is TGTGCCAGCAGCGCAGGGTCTGGGGCCAACGTCCTGACTTTC.

The V gene is TRBV7-2, the J gene TRBJ1-2; D possibly corresponds to TRBD1 (5 bases). The CDR3 is 13 residues long. V lost 3 bases and J 8 bases, leaving 13 bases between the germline ends. Germline values: CDR1 SGHTA, CDR2 FQGNSA. The CDR3 sequence: CASSLGEGRGYTF. The DNA of the CDR3 is TGTGCCAGCAGCTTGGGGGAGGGCCGAGGCTACACCTTC.

V usage is TRBV7-2 and J usage is TRBJ1-5; tentatively, D is TRBD1 (5 bases). V was clipped by 3 bases and J by 6 bases, with 12 bases between them. From germline, CDR1 is SGHTA and CDR2 FQGNSA. The CDR3 has 14 residues. The CDR3: CASSFQGEGQPQHF. The DNA of the CDR3 is TGTGCCAGCAGCTTCCAGGGTGAGGGTCAGCCCCAGCATTTT.

The J gene is TRBJ1-5, the V gene TRBV9; a weak D match, TRBD1 (6 bases). Germline CDR1 SGDLS, CDR2 YYNGEE. The CDR3 runs to 15 residues. Trimming took 1 base from V and 0 from J, leaving 8 bases between them. The CDR3 DNA sequence: TGTGCCAGCAGCGTAAGGGGGGATAGCAATCAGCCCCAGCATTTT. Protein: CASSVRGDSNQPQHF.

The chain links TRBV7-8 to TRBJ1-1, with D possibly being TRBD1 (5 bases). V lost 5 bases and J 3 bases, leaving 16 bases between the germline ends. The CDR3 loop spans 15 amino acids. CDR1 SGHVS and CDR2 FQNEAQ come from the germline V gene. The CDR3 DNA is TGTGCCAGCAGCCAGCGGGCCGGGGACGACACTGAAGCTTTCTTT. Protein product: CASSQRAGDDTEAFF.

On this clone itself: Other nucleotide sequences in the sample specify the same CDR3. The V call is TRBV7-9, the J call TRBJ1-1; D is uncertain. Deletions cut 5 bases from V and 1 base from J, with 8 bases between. CDR1 is SEHNR and CDR2 is FQNEAQ in the germline V gene (reference sequence). The CDR3 spans 13 residues. The CDR3: CASSPTGNTEAFF. In nucleotides, the CDR3 is TGTGCCAGCAGCCCGACGGGGAACACTGAAGCTTTCTTT.

The chain carries TRBV3-1 (or the pseudogene TRBV3-2) and TRBJ2-1, with D perhaps given as TRBD1 or TRBD2 (5 bases each). The CDR3 has 16 amino acids. Germline CDR1 is LGHDT and CDR2 is YNNKEL (reference sequence). With 6 bases removed from V and 8 bases from J, the gap between germline ends came to 23 bases. For the CDR3, the DNA is TGTGCCAGCAGTTCGCCCGGGACCGCGTCTAACTATGAGCAGTTCTTC. Residues: CASSSPGTASNYEQFF.

The chain recombines TRBV28 with TRBJ1-4; D is ambiguous. This CDR3 is 17 amino acids long. CDR1 and CDR2 (germline): MDHEN, SYDVKM. V was trimmed by 3 bases and J by 0 bases, leaving 14 bases between them. This CDR3 reads CASSFNIWEATNEKLFF. CDR3 DNA: TGTGCCAGCAGTTTTAATATTTGGGAAGCAACTAATGAAAAACTGTTTTTT.

J is TRBJ2-1 and V is TRBV29-1; the D is unclear. The CDR3 contains 11 residues. Trimming removed 7 bases from V and 6 bases from J, with 10 bases in between. CDR1 SQVTM and CDR2 ANQGSEA come from the germline V gene. The CDR3 sequence is CSASFVNEQFF. In DNA form, the CDR3 reads TGCAGCGCCTCATTCGTCAATGAGCAGTTCTTC.

This clone was counted a single time. This chain uses TRBV5-1 with TRBJ1-1; D possibly corresponds to TRBD1 (6 bases). Trimming took 0 bases from V and 3 from J, leaving 15 bases between them. The CDR3 runs 16 residues. The germline CDR1 and CDR2 sequences are SGHRS and YFSETQ. As DNA, the CDR3 is TGCGCCAGCAGCTTGGAGGGGGGCCGCGGAGACACTGAAGCTTTCTTT. This codes for CASSLEGGRGDTEAFF.